One sample yielded the 26 T cell receptor beta chains listed below, sequenced in a study of cytomegalovirus exposure and HLA in healthy donors. PCR employed 60 Vbeta and 13 Jbeta primers. Profiled with immunoSEQ multiplex PCR; TCRdb holds only in-frame clones, not every one. The sample has 100,000 to 150,000 clones. The sample was PBMCs. These receptors originate from a man aged 18 to 29 in good health and CMV-seronegative.

The rearrangement joins TRBV29-1 to TRBJ1-1; 10 bases agree with TRBD1. The junction had 7 bases not matched to a gene; V was cut back by 6 bases and J by 6 bases. There are 13 residues in the CDR3. CDR1 is SQVTM and CDR2 is ANQGSEA in the germline V gene. CDR3 sequence (DNA): TGCAGCGTAACGGGACAGGGGCTCCCTGAAGCTTTCTTT. This encodes CSVTGQGLPEAFF.

This CDR3 is CSVGTRNYGYTF. The CDR3 region has the DNA TGCAGCGTTGGTACCAGGAACTATGGCTACACCTTC. The chain recombines TRBV29-1 with TRBJ1-2; D unresolved. The CDR3 consists of 12 residues. V lost 4 bases to trimming and J lost 2 bases, with 8 bases between them. CDR1 and CDR2 (germline): SQVTM, ANQGSEA.

The chain recombines TRBV5-1 with TRBJ2-7, with 12 bases aligning to TRBD1. Trimming removed 4 bases from V and 2 bases from J; junction bases left unmatched: 4. Germline CDR1 and CDR2: SGHRS and YFSETQ. The CDR3 consists of 15 residues. The CDR3 sequence: CASSGGDRGPYEQYF. DNA for the CDR3: TGCGCCAGCAGCGGGGGGGACAGGGGGCCCTACGAGCAGTACTTC.

The chain employs TRBV27 and TRBJ2-7; no definite D call. With 2 bases removed from V and 0 bases from J, the gap between germline ends came to 11 bases. CDR1 MNHEY and CDR2 SMNVEV come from the germline V gene (reference sequence). This CDR3 comprises 15 residues. The CDR3, as DNA: TGTGCCAGCAGTTTAAAGCAGGCAGGCTCCTACGAGCAGTACTTC. Amino acid sequence: CASSLKQAGSYEQYF.

The rearrangement joins TRBV11-2 to TRBJ1-3; D not certain. V lost 1 base and J lost 0, with 7 bases in between. The CDR3 contains 15 residues. Germline lookup yields CDR1 SGHAT and CDR2 FQNNGV. CDR3 residues: CASSLVSYSGNTIYF. The CDR3, as DNA: TGTGCCAGCAGCTTAGTGTCCTACTCTGGAAACACCATATATTTT.

The gene calls are TRBV7-2 and TRBJ1-2, with TRBD1 as a possible D gene (6 bases). The length of the CDR3 is 14 residues. Germline CDR1 and CDR2: SGHTA and FQGNSA. Trimming took 7 bases from V and 4 from J, leaving 16 bases between them. The CDR3: CASTTRGGPYGYTF. In nucleotides, the CDR3 is TGTGCCAGCACCACCAGAGGGGGTCCCTATGGCTACACCTTC. The complete variable domain, with remaining parts taken from reference TRBV7-2 and TRBJ1-2, reads GAGVSQSPSNKVTEKGKDVELRCDPISGHTALYWYRQSLGQGLEFLIYFQGNSAPDKSGLPSDRFSAERTGGSVSTLTIQRTQQEDSAVYLCASTTRGGPYGYTFGSGTRLTVV.

This chain joins TRBV19 and TRBJ1-5, with D uncertain. Deletions cut 10 bases from V and 3 bases from J, with 22 bases between. The CDR3 is made up of 16 amino acids. The germline CDR1 and CDR2 sequences are LNHDA and SQIVND (reference sequence). The CDR3 protein is CATEAVGALNNQPQHF. The CDR3 bases are TGTGCCACCGAAGCAGTCGGAGCACTAAACAATCAGCCCCAGCATTTT. Full variable domain (rest looked up from reference TRBV19 and TRBJ1-5): DGGITQSPKYLFRKEGQNVTLSCEQNLNHDAMYWYRQDPGQGLRLIYYSQIVNDFQKGDIAEGYSVSREKKESFPLTVTSAQKNPTAFYLCATEAVGALNNQPQHFGDGTRLSIL.

This chain joins TRBV2 and TRBJ2-7; 7 positions agree with TRBD1. The junction had 8 bases not matched to a gene; V was cut back by 1 base and J by 5 bases. Per the germline V gene, CDR1 is SNHLY and CDR2 is FYNNEI. The CDR3 totals 15 residues. DNA for the CDR3: TGTGCCAGCAGTGAAGAGCCGAACAGGGGCCACGAGCAGTACTTC. As protein: CASSEEPNRGHEQYF.

V and J are TRBV5-1 and TRBJ2-7; TRBD2 matches at 8 bases. J gave up 2 bases and V 0 bases, and 4 bases lay outside the gene matches. The germline gives CDR1 SGHRS, CDR2 YFSETQ. The CDR3 has 15 amino acids. CDR3 residues: CASSLAVGRAYEQYF. CDR3 coding DNA: TGCGCCAGCAGCTTGGCCGTCGGGAGGGCCTACGAGCAGTACTTC.

The chain recombines TRBV28 with TRBJ1-5; D not certain. There are 12 residues in the CDR3. The germline V and J ends were trimmed by 3 bases and 8 bases, with 8 bases remaining between them. Germline V gives CDR1 MDHEN, CDR2 SYDVKM. This CDR3 reads CASSFVREPQHF. The CDR3 DNA is TGTGCCAGCAGTTTCGTGAGGGAGCCCCAGCATTTT.

The J gene is TRBJ2-7, the V gene TRBV6-1; D gene unclear. The CDR3 is 14 amino acids. Trimming took off 0 bases at V and 3 bases at J, with 9 bases between the two ends. CDR1 is MNHNS and CDR2 is SASEGT in the germline V gene. CDR3: CASSEAADGYEQYF. The DNA for the CDR3 is TGTGCCAGCAGTGAAGCTGCAGATGGCTACGAGCAGTACTTC.

The rearrangement joins TRBV5-6 to TRBJ1-2, with D tentatively TRBD1 (5 bases). The CDR3 consists of 14 residues. Germline CDR1 reads SGHDT; CDR2 reads YYEEEE. Between the trimmed V and J ends, which lost 0 bases and 5 bases, there was a span of 11 bases. The CDR3 DNA sequence: TGTGCCAGCAGCTTGGGGGACTTCGAATATGGCTACACCTTC. Translating it yields CASSLGDFEYGYTF. The variable domain in full, completed from reference TRBV5-6 and TRBJ1-2, reads DAGVTQSPTHLIKTRGQQVTLRCSPKSGHDTVSWYQQALGQGPQFIFQYYEEEERQRGNFPDRFSGHQFPNYSSELNVNALLLGDSALYLCASSLGDFEYGYTFGSGTRLTVV.

The J gene is TRBJ2-3, the V gene TRBV9; TRBD2 matches 11 bases. The V gene end was trimmed by 2 bases and the J gene end by 0 bases; junction bases not matched to a gene: 8. In germline, CDR1 is SGDLS, CDR2 YYNGEE. The CDR3 spans 18 residues. The CDR3 protein is CASSVTLGLAGSTDTQYF. CDR3 coding DNA: TGTGCCAGCAGCGTGACACTAGGACTAGCGGGTAGCACAGATACGCAGTATTTT. Full variable domain (remainder filled in from reference TRBV9 and TRBJ2-3): DSGVTQTPKHLITATGQRVTLRCSPRSGDLSVYWYQQSLDQGLQFLIQYYNGEERAKGNILERFSAQQFPDLHSELNLSSLELGDSALYFCASSVTLGLAGSTDTQYFGPGTRLTVL.

The CDR3 region is CASRRVQLGYEQYF. For the CDR3, the DNA is TGTGCCAGCAGGCGGGTTCAACTTGGATACGAGCAGTACTTC. This chain links TRBV21-1 with TRBJ2-7; the table calls TRBD2, which could not be checked here. TRBV21-1 is annotated as a pseudogene. This CDR3 has 14 amino acids.

This chain links TRBV18 with TRBJ1-6, with D possibly matching TRBD1 (5 bases). The V end lost 2 bases, the J end lost 10 bases, and 9 bases lay between the germline ends. There are 13 residues in the CDR3. Germline V gene lookup returns CDR1 KGHSH and CDR2 LQKENI. CDR3 nucleotide sequence: TGTGCCAGCTCACCAGGGGCGGGGTCACCCCTCCACTTT. Translated, it gives CASSPGAGSPLHF.

J is TRBJ2-7 and V is TRBV11-2; D is unresolved. The CDR3 spans 11 residues. The germline V gene encodes CDR1 SGHAT and CDR2 FQNNGV. The ends were cut back, 5 bases at V and 1 base at J, with 3 bases in the middle. The CDR3: CASSPSYEQYF. The CDR3 DNA sequence: TGTGCCAGCAGCCCGTCCTACGAGCAGTACTTC.

The chain couples TRBV5-1 to TRBJ1-2; D gene uncertain. Germline V CDR1 and CDR2: SGHRS, YFSETQ. Trimming shortened V by 0 bases and J by 3 bases, and 12 bases separated the two germline ends. This CDR3 is 15 amino acids long. The CDR3 coding sequence is TGCGCCAGCAGCTTGGGGAGTAGGTTCGACTATGGCTACACCTTC. Translated: CASSLGSRFDYGYTF.

The chain recombines TRBV19 with TRBJ1-2, with a weak D call TRBD1 (6 bases). Germline CDR1 LNHDA, CDR2 SQIVND (reference sequence). CDR3 length: 16 residues. V lost 8 bases and J 4 bases, leaving 23 bases between the germline ends. In DNA form, the CDR3 reads TGTGCCAGTTCCCGGGACACCTCCGAGAGGGGCTATGGCTACACCTTC. This encodes CASSRDTSERGYGYTF. Filled out from reference TRBV19 and TRBJ1-2, the complete variable domain reads DGGITQSPKYLFRKEGQNVTLSCEQNLNHDAMYWYRQDPGQGLRLIYYSQIVNDFQKGDIAEGYSVSREKKESFPLTVTSAQKNPTAFYLCASSRDTSERGYGYTFGSGTRLTVV.

The CDR3 reads CAAQATSYEQYF. The CDR3 DNA reads as TGTGCCGCCCAGGCGACCTCCTACGAGCAGTACTTC. The chain is built from TRBV10-3 and TRBJ2-7; D remains unclear. The CDR3 length is 12 residues. Germline-derived CDR1 and CDR2 are ENHRY and SYGVKD. The V and J ends lost 11 bases and 0 bases respectively, with 11 bases between them.

The chain employs TRBV4-2 and TRBJ2-5; 15 positions agree with TRBD2. The germline V gene encodes CDR1 LGHNA and CDR2 YNFKEQ. The CDR3 spans 16 residues. Unmatched junction bases numbered 0, after V lost 1 base and J lost 3 bases. The CDR3 DNA reads as TGTGCCAGCAGCCAAGGGACTAGCGGGAGGGAAGAGACCCAGTACTTC. The encoded protein is CASSQGTSGREETQYF.

CDR3 sequence (DNA): TGTGCCAGCAGCTCCCGACAAGCCTTTACCTACGAGCAGTACTTC. Its translation: CASSSRQAFTYEQYF. This chain joins TRBV5-4 and TRBJ2-7; D is uncertain. V shed 3 bases and J shed 2 bases, with 15 bases lying between them. CDR3 length equals 15 residues. CDR1 is SGHNT, CDR2 YYREEE, per germline (reference sequence). The full variable domain, with the rest looked up from reference TRBV5-4 and TRBJ2-7, is ETGVTQSPTHLIKTRGQQVTLRCSSQSGHNTVSWYQQALGQGPQFIFQYYREEENGRGNFPPRFSGLQFPNYSSELNVNALELDDSALYLCASSSRQAFTYEQYFGPGTRLTVT.

This chain connects TRBV5-1 to TRBJ2-1; 14 bases align to TRBD2. The CDR3 spans 16 residues. V dropped 4 bases and J dropped 8; count of bases not matched to a gene: 8. Germline CDR1 SGHRS, CDR2 YFSETQ. CDR3 sequence: CASSRQTSGGADEQFF. The DNA of the CDR3 is TGCGCCAGCAGCAGGCAGACTAGCGGGGGGGCCGATGAGCAGTTCTTC. Using reference TRBV5-1 and TRBJ2-1 for the parts outside the CDR3, the full variable domain is KAGVTQTPRYLIKTRGQQVTLSCSPISGHRSVSWYQQTPGQGLQFLFEYFSETQRNKGNFPGRFSGRQFSNSRSEMNVSTLELGDSALYLCASSRQTSGGADEQFFGPGTRLTVL.

The J gene is TRBJ2-2, the V gene TRBV18, with D perhaps TRBD1 (6 bases). CDR3 length: 16 amino acids. V was clipped by 0 bases and J by 2 bases, with 10 bases between them. Germline V gene sequence: CDR1 KGHSH, CDR2 LQKENI. This CDR3 reads CASSPPNRVNTGELFF. The CDR3 nucleotides are TGTGCCAGCTCACCACCAAACAGGGTAAACACCGGGGAGCTGTTTTTT.

The V and J genes are TRBV6-1 and TRBJ1-3; D call uncertain. Looked up from germline, CDR1 is MNHNS and CDR2 is SASEGT. The CDR3 sequence is 14 residues long. Trimming left V 11 bases short and J 0 bases short, with 14 bases between. The CDR3 loop is CAGQHGLSGNTIYF. In DNA form, the CDR3 reads TGTGCCGGCCAACACGGACTCTCTGGAAACACCATATATTTT.

The gene calls are TRBV29-1 and TRBJ2-1; D unresolved. The CDR3 length is 13 residues. Germline-derived CDR1 and CDR2 are SQVTM and ANQGSEA. V gave up 4 bases and J gave up 1 base, with 8 bases separating them. The CDR3 protein is CSVGELSYNEQFF. The CDR3 nucleotides are TGCAGCGTTGGTGAGTTGTCCTACAATGAGCAGTTCTTC.

The J gene is TRBJ1-2, the V gene TRBV14; TRBD1 agrees at 8 bases. This CDR3 is built from 18 residues. Losses at the gene ends were 0 bases for V and 6 bases for J; bases not matched to a gene: 15. The germline V gene encodes CDR1 SGHDN and CDR2 FVKESK. DNA for the CDR3: TGTGCCAGCAGCCAAGACCGATGGACCGACAGGGGACTTAATGGCTACACCTTC. Translated, it gives CASSQDRWTDRGLNGYTF. Supplemented by reference TRBV14 and TRBJ1-2, the full variable domain reads EAGVTQFPSHSVIEKGQTVTLRCDPISGHDNLYWYRRVMGKEIKFLLHFVKESKQDESGMPNNRFLAERTGGTYSTLKVQPAELEDSGVYFCASSQDRWTDRGLNGYTFGSGTRLTVV.